The text below deals with one TCR beta chain. Losses at the gene ends were 6 bases for V and 8 bases for J; bases not matched to a gene: 11. CDR3 length equals 15 residues. Per the germline V gene, CDR1 is SNHLY and CDR2 is FYNNEI. This entry belongs to a study of blood T cell repertoires in COVID-19. Study summary: COVID-19 samples from acute and convalescent phases originated in the United States, Italy and Spain.

Here immunoSEQ multiplex PCR was the method, and the copy in TCRdb shows in-frame clones only, minus some. Altogether 200,000 to 250,000 clones are present, 70% to 85% being singletons, with the ten largest covering 1.8%. The chain joins TRBV2 to TRBJ2-1; 9 nucleotides agree with TRBD2. The receptor was derived from a man aged 60-69 years who had recovered from COVID-19. Input material: PBMCs or T cells enriched from blood (not recorded which). CDR3 amino acids: CASSVGTSSGDEQFF. The CDR3 coding sequence is TGTGCCAGCAGCGTTGGGACTAGCTCCGGGGATGAGCAGTTCTTC.